The rows below give T cell receptor beta chains drawn from one sample of a study of cytomegalovirus exposure and HLA in healthy donors. The data were produced by immunoSEQ multiplex PCR, yet TCRdb's version contains in-frame clones alone and is incomplete. The data contain some 170,000 clones, roughly nine tenths of them singletons. The sequenced material came from PBMCs. These receptor sequences come from a woman in her 30s in good health and CMV-seronegative. Both conserved end residues are part of each CDR3. Fields, in order: V gene, J gene, D gene, clone size, CDR3 DNA, CDR3 protein. A D gene is named only where the DNA matches it firmly. Size values are once, few and many counts, or a class for expanded clones, and some rows have none.

TRBV6-1	TRBJ1-5	TRBD1	many	TGTGCCAGCAGTGAAGGGACAGGGGATTGGCATTTT	CASSEGTGDWHF
TRBV10-3	TRBJ2-1	TRBD2	-	TGTGCCATCACTCGGGGGGGTCCCGGCTCCTACAATGAGCAGTTCTTC	CAITRGGPGSYNEQFF
TRBV7-2	TRBJ1-5	TRBD1	-	TGTGCCAGCAGCTGGACAGGGGGCAGGGATCAGCCCCAGCATTTT	CASSWTGGRDQPQHF
TRBV12-1	TRBJ2-7	-	-	TGTGCCAGCAGCTTTGTCACCGGGACAGGTGGGTTCGAGCAGTACTTC	CASSFVTGTGGFEQYF
TRBV2	TRBJ2-3	TRBD2	-	TGTGCCAGCAGTGTGAGGGTAGCGGGGATACCCACAGATACGCAGTATTTT	CASSVRVAGIPTDTQYF
TRBV6-1	TRBJ1-1	-	-	TGTGCCAGCGACCCGACACTGGGGTCGAACACTGAAGCTTTCTTT	CASDPTLGSNTEAFF
TRBV5-1	TRBJ1-4	TRBD1	few	TGCGCCAGCAGTCGCCGACAGGGCGAAAAACTGTTTTTT	CASSRRQGEKLFF
TRBV6-1	TRBJ1-1	TRBD1	-	TGTGCCAGCAGTGGACAGGGATTGAACACTGAAGCTTTCTTT	CASSGQGLNTEAFF
TRBV7-6	TRBJ1-5	-	-	TGTGCCAGCAGCGCCCGACTGGGGGGTGAGAATCAGCCCCAGCATTTT	CASSARLGGENQPQHF
TRBV7-9	TRBJ1-1	-	-	TGTGCCAGCAGCTTAGACCCCAAGACCTACACTGAAGCTTTCTTT	CASSLDPKTYTEAFF
TRBV30	TRBJ2-7	-	few	TGTGCCTGGGCTAGGGGGGAAGACGAGCAGTACTTC	CAWARGEDEQYF
TRBV28	TRBJ1-2	-	-	TGTGCCAGCAGCCCTCAGCGCCGGGGGGCTGTCTATGGCTACACCTTC	CASSPQRRGAVYGYTF
TRBV28	TRBJ2-2	-	-	TGTGCCAGCAATTATAATCGGGGGCCTACCCCTAACACCGGGGAGCTGTTTTTT	CASNYNRGPTPNTGELFF
TRBV5-6	TRBJ1-2	-	once	TGTGCCAGCAGGATCACAGGGATCAATCATGGCTACACCTTC	CASRITGINHGYTF
TRBV5-1	TRBJ2-3	-	-	TGCGCCAGCAGCTTAGGATTTTACACAGATACGCAGTATTTT	CASSLGFYTDTQYF
TRBV4-3	TRBJ2-4	-	-	TGCGCCAGCAGCCAATCCCCTGCAGTAGCCAAAAACATTCAGTACTTC	CASSQSPAVAKNIQYF
TRBV10-3	TRBJ2-5	-	-	TGTGCCATCAGTGAGCGGGGGATTATGGAGACCCAGTACTTC	CAISERGIMETQYF
TRBV27	TRBJ2-1	TRBD2	-	TGTGCCAGCAGTTTTGCGGGGGGCCGGAATGAGCAGTTCTTC	CASSFAGGRNEQFF
TRBV10-3	TRBJ2-6	TRBD2	-	TGTGCCACCCTGGGGGGGTCTGGGGCCAACGTCCTGACTTTC	CATLGGSGANVLTF
TRBV7-6	TRBJ2-1	TRBD2	-	TGTGCCAGCAGCTTAGATGGGGAGGGATTATCAGATGAGCAGTTCTTC	CASSLDGEGLSDEQFF
TRBV5-4	TRBJ2-7	TRBD1	many	TGTGCCAGCAGCTCCCGACAGGGGGCGTGGGACGAGCAGTACTTC	CASSSRQGAWDEQYF
TRBV2	TRBJ2-3	TRBD2	-	TGTGCCAGCTCGGAGGCCGGGACTAGCGGGGGTGAGACGCAGTATTTT	CASSEAGTSGGETQYF
TRBV21-1	TRBJ2-7	-	-	TGTGCCAGCACCCGGGACAGGGAAGACGAGCAGTACTTC	CASTRDREDEQYF
TRBV19	TRBJ1-2	-	once	TGTGCCAGTAGCATCGGCGGGTCTGGCTACACCTTC	CASSIGGSGYTF
TRBV28	TRBJ1-4	TRBD1	-	TGTGCCAGCAGCGATTGGACAGGACCCTTGGGGGAAAAACTGTTTTTT	CASSDWTGPLGEKLFF
TRBV5-5	TRBJ2-6	TRBD1	-	TGTGCCAGCAGCTTCCGTTCAGGGGGCTACGGGGCCAACGTCCTGACTTTC	CASSFRSGGYGANVLTF
TRBV6-5	TRBJ1-5	-	-	TGTGCCAGCAGTTCCAGACAGGATAGGCAGCCCCAGCATTTT	CASSSRQDRQPQHF
TRBV13	TRBJ1-4	TRBD1	-	TGTGCCAGCAGCCTCCGGGACAGGGTTGAAAAACTGTTTTTT	CASSLRDRVEKLFF
TRBV2	TRBJ1-2	TRBD1	-	TGTGCCAGCAATCAGCGGGACAGCCAAAGCTATGGCTACACCTTC	CASNQRDSQSYGYTF
TRBV27	TRBJ2-2	-	-	TGTGCCAGCTCCTCCTACCCTAATCCGAACACCGGGGAGCTGTTTTTT	CASSSYPNPNTGELFF
TRBV6-5	TRBJ2-1	-	-	TGTGCCAGCAGTCGGGGACTGCTTCTTAACAATGAGCAGTTCTTC	CASSRGLLLNNEQFF
TRBV28	TRBJ1-3	-	-	TGTGCCAGCAGTTTGTCTAGAAACACCATATATTTT	CASSLSRNTIYF